These 27 T cell receptor beta chains were all obtained from the same sample, sequenced in a study of blood T cell repertoires in COVID-19. Using immunoSEQ multiplex PCR, the repertoire was profiled, and TCRdb retains in-frame clones only, with some absent. The table includes fewer than 250,000 clones, 84% detected once. Material: peripheral blood. Source of these receptors: a woman aged 65 to 85 with active or convalescent COVID-19.

This clone was observed once. The rearrangement links TRBV29-1 to TRBJ2-2; D gene unclear. The CDR3 is 14 residues long. The germline V gene has CDR1 SQVTM and CDR2 ANQGSEA. V was cut by 5 bases and J by 0 bases, with 10 bases left in between. The CDR3 protein is CSVRRLANTGELFF. The CDR3 region has the DNA TGCAGCGTTCGTCGCCTAGCGAACACCGGGGAGCTGTTTTTT.

The chain employs TRBV4-1 and TRBJ1-5; 9 bases are shared with TRBD1. Trimming removed 4 bases from V and 6 bases from J; junction bases left unmatched: 4. This CDR3 contains 14 residues. Germline CDR1 reads MGHRA; CDR2 reads YSYEKL. The CDR3, as DNA: TGCGCCAGCAGCCGGGACAGGGTCAGTCAGCCCCAGCATTTT. Translation gives CASSRDRVSQPQHF.

This clone was detected a few times. This rearrangement joins TRBV6-5 to TRBJ2-7, with D hard to call. The CDR3 is 13 amino acids. Trimming took 6 bases from V and 3 from J, leaving 12 bases between them. Germline V gene lookup returns CDR1 MNHEY and CDR2 SVGAGI. The CDR3 sequence is CASRVTTGYEQYF. CDR3 sequence (DNA): TGTGCCAGCAGAGTAACGACTGGCTACGAGCAGTACTTC.

V is TRBV27 and J is TRBJ2-7; 7 nucleotides line up with TRBD1. With V trimmed by 4 bases and J by 7 bases, 13 bases remained unmatched. Germline V CDR1 and CDR2: MNHEY, SMNVEV (reference sequence). This CDR3 is built from 15 residues. DNA of the CDR3: TGTGCCAGCAGTTCATCTTGGACAGGTTTTTGGGAGCAGTACTTC. Translating gives CASSSSWTGFWEQYF.

The genes are TRBV19 and TRBJ2-7; a possible D gene is TRBD1 (5 bases). Trimming shortened V by 3 bases and J by 3 bases, and 9 bases separated the two germline ends. Per the germline V gene, CDR1 is LNHDA and CDR2 is SQIVND (reference sequence). This CDR3 is built from 13 residues. The CDR3 DNA reads TGTGCCAGTAGTATCAATACAGGCTACGAGCAGTACTTC. It encodes CASSINTGYEQYF.

This chain links TRBV15 with TRBJ1-5; 8 positions match TRBD1. V was clipped by 5 bases and J by 4 bases; unmatched bases: 1. This CDR3 spans 13 amino acids. CDR1 is LNHNV and CDR2 is YYDKDF in the germline V gene (reference sequence). DNA of the CDR3: TGTGCCACCAGCCGGACAGGGAATCAGCCCCAGCATTTT. It translates to CATSRTGNQPQHF.

The V call is TRBV5-1, the J call TRBJ2-1; D is perhaps TRBD2 (5 bases). The CDR3 totals 13 residues. Trimming pared 2 bases from V and 7 bases from J, leaving 10 bases between. The germline V gene has CDR1 SGHRS and CDR2 YFSETQ. Written as DNA, the CDR3 is TGCGCCAGCAGCTTAGGAAAGCGGAATGAGCAGTTCTTC. Protein: CASSLGKRNEQFF.

This clone was observed once. The gene calls are TRBV5-6 and TRBJ2-5, with D unclear. The CDR3 has 12 amino acids. From germline, CDR1 is SGHDT and CDR2 YYEEEE. V lost 5 bases, J lost 1 base, and 6 bases lay in between. As DNA, the CDR3 is TGTGCCAGCAGTCGGGTCCAAGAGACCCAGTACTTC. This encodes CASSRVQETQYF. Full variable domain (outside the CDR3, taken from reference TRBV5-6 and TRBJ2-5): DAGVTQSPTHLIKTRGQQVTLRCSPKSGHDTVSWYQQALGQGPQFIFQYYEEEERQRGNFPDRFSGHQFPNYSSELNVNALLLGDSALYLCASSRVQETQYFGPGTRLLVL.

This chain joins TRBV6-6 and TRBJ2-7, with TRBD2 identical over 10 bases. With V trimmed by 2 bases and J by 2 bases, 0 bases remained unmatched. This CDR3 has 14 residues. The germline CDR1 and CDR2 sequences are MNHNY and SVGAGI (reference sequence). The CDR3 DNA reads TGTGCCAGCAGTTACAGCGGGAGGGCCTACGAGCAGTACTTC. Its protein is CASSYSGRAYEQYF.

This chain joins TRBV27 and TRBJ2-3; 9 bases are a match to TRBD1. This CDR3 is 15 amino acids long. The V gene's germline CDR1 is MNHEY and CDR2 SMNVEV (reference sequence). Germline trimming cut 7 bases from V and 3 bases from J; bases unmatched to any gene: 8. The CDR3 DNA follows: TGTGCCAGCAATTCCGGGACAGGGCGGACAGATACGCAGTATTTT. Protein: CASNSGTGRTDTQYF.

V and J are TRBV28 and TRBJ2-1; D possibly corresponds to TRBD2 (5 bases). The CDR3 has 15 residues. V shed 2 bases and J shed 6 bases, with 14 bases lying between them. In germline, CDR1 is MDHEN, CDR2 SYDVKM. The CDR3 sequence is CASSLPRLEGNEQFF. CDR3 in DNA: TGTGCCAGCAGTTTACCCCGGCTAGAGGGCAATGAGCAGTTCTTC.

This rearrangement joins TRBV4-1 to TRBJ1-2, with D maybe TRBD1 (6 bases). The CDR3 extends over 16 amino acids. V was shortened by 1 base and J by 4 bases, with 16 bases between the two germline ends. Germline V CDR1 and CDR2: MGHRA, YSYEKL. The CDR3, as DNA: TGCGCCAGCAGCCAAGGAGGGACGGGGGGCTCCTATGGCTACACCTTC. The encoded protein is CASSQGGTGGSYGYTF.

The chain links TRBV27 to TRBJ2-5; 9 bases fit TRBD2. The CDR3 runs to 15 residues. CDR1 and CDR2 from the germline V gene are MNHEY and SMNVEV (reference sequence). J gave up 5 bases and V 5 bases, and 9 bases lay outside the gene matches. CDR3 sequence (DNA): TGTGCCAGCAGTCACCGCAGCGGGAGGTGGGAGACCCAGTACTTC. Protein: CASSHRSGRWETQYF.

This sequence joins TRBV2 and TRBJ1-1; TRBD1 is a possible D gene (6 bases). The germline V gene encodes CDR1 SNHLY and CDR2 FYNNEI. The CDR3 contains 14 residues. Trimming stripped 6 bases from V and 1 base from J, with 12 bases between. The CDR3 region is CASRGGAGNTEAFF. DNA for the CDR3: TGTGCCAGCAGAGGGGGGGCTGGGAACACTGAAGCTTTCTTT.

The chain uses TRBV19 and TRBJ2-1, with TRBD2 identical over 8 bases. V dropped 0 bases and J dropped 9; count of bases not matched to a gene: 7. The CDR3 is 15 residues long. The germline CDR1 and CDR2 sequences are LNHDA and SQIVND (reference sequence). CDR3 amino acids: CASSIEGLGHGEQFF. For the CDR3, the DNA is TGTGCCAGTAGTATAGAGGGACTAGGTCACGGTGAGCAGTTCTTC.

This chain connects TRBV19 to TRBJ1-5; TRBD1 aligns across 10 bases. CDR1 is LNHDA and CDR2 is SQIVND in the germline V gene (reference sequence). This CDR3 comprises 15 residues. With 5 bases clipped from V and 7 bases from J, the junction kept 8 bases outside the gene matches. The CDR3 nucleotides read TGTGCCAGTAGTGGCGGACAGGGGGTTTGGCAGCCCCAGCATTTT. Translation gives CASSGGQGVWQPQHF.

This clone occurred many times. The chain links TRBV28 to TRBJ2-1; 7 positions agree with TRBD1. CDR3 size: 13 residues. The germline V gene has CDR1 MDHEN and CDR2 SYDVKM. The junction had 7 bases not matched to a gene; V was cut back by 7 bases and J by 7 bases. Here the CDR3 reads CASNRQGDNEQFF. As DNA, the CDR3 is TGTGCCAGCAATAGGCAGGGGGATAATGAGCAGTTCTTC.

The V and J genes are TRBV28 and TRBJ2-1; 9 bases match TRBD2. CDR1 and CDR2 from the germline V gene are MDHEN and SYDVKM. V was clipped by 5 bases and J by 0 bases; unmatched bases: 11. The CDR3 loop spans 18 amino acids. DNA of the CDR3: TGTGCCAGCAGTCTTCCCCGGACTAGCGCTAGCTCCTACAATGAGCAGTTCTTC. This gives the protein CASSLPRTSASSYNEQFF.

This chain connects TRBV29-1 to TRBJ2-1; 16 positions match TRBD2. The CDR3 sequence is 19 residues long. V lost 8 bases to trimming and J lost 1 base; unmatched junction nucleotides: 14. CDR1 is SQVTM and CDR2 is ANQGSEA in the germline V gene. CDR3 nucleotides: TGCAGCCTTCGGGGAGGGGGACTAGCGGGAGGGTTTTCCTACAATGAGCAGTTCTTC. Translated, it gives CSLRGGGLAGGFSYNEQFF.

The CDR3: CASSRVLETQYF. In DNA form, the CDR3 reads TGTGCCAGCAGCAGGGTTTTGGAGACCCAGTACTTC. The gene calls are TRBV28 and TRBJ2-5, with D possibly matching TRBD1 (5 bases). Trimming removed 6 bases at V and 5 bases at J, with 10 bases between. This CDR3 is 12 amino acids long. Germline V gives CDR1 MDHEN, CDR2 SYDVKM. Full variable domain (outside the CDR3, taken from reference TRBV28 and TRBJ2-5): DVKVTQSSRYLVKRTGEKVFLECVQDMDHENMFWYRQDPGLGLRLIYFSYDVKMKEKGDIPEGYSVSREKKERFSLILESASTNQTSMYLCASSRVLETQYFGPGTRLLVL.

The chain employs TRBV7-3 and TRBJ2-1, with 15 nucleotides matching TRBD2. This CDR3 has 16 amino acids. The ends lost 2 bases at V and 6 bases at J; junction bases unmatched: 2. Germline V gene sequence: CDR1 SGHTA, CDR2 FQGTGA. DNA of the CDR3: TGTGCCAGCAGCTTAGGACTAGCGGGAGGGTTCAATGAGCAGTTCTTC. It encodes CASSLGLAGGFNEQFF. The whole variable domain, remainder taken from reference TRBV7-3 and TRBJ2-1, is GAGVSQTPSNKVTEKGKYVELRCDPISGHTALYWYRQSLGQGPEFLIYFQGTGAADDSGLPNDRFFAVRPEGSVSTLKIQRTERGDSAVYLCASSLGLAGGFNEQFFGPGTRLTVL.

This sequence joins TRBV3-1 (or the pseudogene TRBV3-2) and TRBJ2-3; a possible D gene is TRBD1 (5 bases). The CDR3 sequence is 14 residues long. The germline V gene encodes CDR1 LGHDT and CDR2 YNNKEL (reference sequence). V was trimmed by 1 base and J by 4 bases, leaving 9 bases between them. CDR3 residues: CASSQAPGSDTQYF. The CDR3 coding sequence is TGTGCCAGCAGCCAAGCTCCAGGGTCAGATACGCAGTATTTT.

This clone was recorded once. The V call is TRBV5-5, the J call TRBJ1-1; D is unclear. The V end lost 4 bases, the J end lost 1 base, and 23 bases lay between the germline ends. The length of the CDR3 is 18 residues. CDR1 and CDR2 from the germline V gene are SGHKS and YYEKEE (reference sequence). The CDR3 DNA reads TGTGCCAGCAGCCTCCGACCTTTGGCGGAGCAGAGGAACACTGAAGCTTTCTTT. As protein: CASSLRPLAEQRNTEAFF.

The chain combines TRBV3-1 (or the pseudogene TRBV3-2) with TRBJ2-4; 10 nucleotides line up with TRBD2. Trimming took 6 bases from V and 7 from J; bases not matched to a gene: 6. Germline V CDR1 and CDR2: LGHDT, YNNKEL (reference sequence). This CDR3 region has 14 residues. The CDR3 DNA sequence: TGTGCCAGCAGTGGGCTAGCGGGGGCCAACATTCAGTACTTC. Its translation: CASSGLAGANIQYF.

This rearrangement joins TRBV12-3 or TRBV12-4 to TRBJ1-1; no clear D. The CDR3 totals 12 residues. V shed 3 bases and J shed 4 bases, with 6 bases lying between them. CDR3 sequence reads: CASSFSGTEAFF. CDR3 DNA sequence: TGTGCCAGCAGTTTCTCGGGCACTGAAGCTTTCTTT.

This sequence joins TRBV6-5 and TRBJ1-3; maybe TRBD1 (5 bases). Germline V gene lookup returns CDR1 MNHEY and CDR2 SVGAGI. This CDR3 has 15 amino acids. V lost 6 bases to trimming and J lost 3 bases, with 15 bases between them. DNA of the CDR3: TGTGCCAGCAGGGGAGGGACTTCAGGTGGAAACACCATATATTTT. Amino acid sequence: CASRGGTSGGNTIYF.

The V and J genes are TRBV4-2 and TRBJ2-3, with a weak D call TRBD2 (6 bases). This CDR3 has 17 amino acids. Germline V gene sequence: CDR1 LGHNA, CDR2 YNFKEQ. V was trimmed by 1 base and J by 9 bases, leaving 23 bases between them. CDR3 in amino acids: CASSQVELASIGGTQYF. CDR3 nucleotides: TGTGCCAGCAGCCAAGTAGAACTAGCCAGTATCGGGGGAACGCAGTATTTT.